This paragraph reports one T cell receptor beta chain. Its matching antigen is unknown. CDR3 length equals 14 residues. Germline V CDR1 and CDR2: MDHEN, SYDVKM. With 3 bases clipped from V and 3 bases from J, the junction kept 5 bases outside the gene matches. The data stem from a study of cytomegalovirus exposure and HLA in healthy donors. Study outcomes and limitations: Across donors, most TCRs were seen rarely, yet some public ones were widespread.

Every donor was a healthy person donating bone marrow. The PCR was carried out with 60 Vbeta primers and 13 Jbeta primers. Sequencing used immunoSEQ multiplex PCR; TCRdb keeps in-frame clones, though not all of them. The table shows some 180,000 clones, with less than 80% occurring only once. Input material: PBMCs. The V gene is TRBV28, the J gene TRBJ2-7; 7 nucleotides align to TRBD1. The TCR was taken from a woman in her 30s in good health and CMV-seropositive. This CDR3 is CASSFDRVNYEQYF. The CDR3 DNA follows: TGTGCCAGCAGTTTTGACAGGGTTAACTACGAGCAGTACTTC.